These 23 T cell receptor beta chains originate from one sample sequenced in a study of shared clonotypes between healthy human individuals. Naive-designated CD8 cells lacked CD45RO, were positively enriched for CCR7, and omitted terminally differentiated effector memory CD45RA+ cells. The method was immunoSEQ multiplex PCR; TCRdb's version includes in-frame clones alone and lacks a portion of them. The data contain about 580,000 clones, about 98% of them singletons. Sequenced: naive CD8+ T cells sorted from blood. The receptors derive from a man between 25 and 39 years old in good health.

This chain links TRBV6-5 with TRBJ1-3; D is ambiguous. Deletions cut 3 bases from V and 4 bases from J, with 7 bases between. Germline V CDR1 and CDR2: MNHEY, SVGAGI. The CDR3 totals 13 residues. The CDR3 here is CASSYDPGNTIYF. The CDR3 region has the DNA TGTGCCAGCAGTTATGACCCCGGAAACACCATATATTTT.

The chain uses TRBV27 and TRBJ2-1; the D gene is possibly TRBD2 (5 bases). There are 13 residues in the CDR3. Trimming removed 11 bases at V and 0 bases at J, with 11 bases between. The germline V gene has CDR1 MNHEY and CDR2 SMNVEV (reference sequence). The CDR3 protein is CASGVSSYNEQFF. DNA of the CDR3: TGTGCCTCCGGGGTTAGCTCCTACAATGAGCAGTTCTTC.

Only one count was recorded for this clone. J is TRBJ2-7 and V is TRBV6-1; TRBD1 aligns across 8 bases. Germline V gene sequence: CDR1 MNHNS, CDR2 SASEGT. The CDR3 covers 13 residues. The junction had 6 bases not matched to a gene; V was cut back by 8 bases and J by 3 bases. CDR3 amino acids: CASSTGAGYEQYF. In nucleotides, the CDR3 is TGTGCCAGCTCGACAGGGGCAGGCTACGAGCAGTACTTC.

V is TRBV28 and J is TRBJ1-3; 8 nucleotides agree with TRBD1. Germline lookup yields CDR1 MDHEN and CDR2 SYDVKM. The length of the CDR3 is 15 residues. The junction had 5 bases not matched to a gene; V was cut back by 3 bases and J by 4 bases. The CDR3 is CASSFQGARGNTIYF. DNA of the CDR3: TGTGCCAGCAGTTTCCAGGGGGCGCGGGGAAACACCATATATTTT.

The rearrangement links TRBV4-3 to TRBJ1-4, with D unclear. Germline V gene sequence: CDR1 LGHNA, CDR2 YSLEER. V was clipped by 1 base and J by 6 bases, with 15 bases between them. There are 16 residues in the CDR3. The CDR3 region has the DNA TGCGCCAGCAGCCAAGTTTGGCAGCAGGTCGATGAAAAACTGTTTTTT. This sequence encodes CASSQVWQQVDEKLFF.

Of note for this clone: Within the sample, other DNA sequences also encode this same CDR3. The chain couples TRBV6-6 to TRBJ2-1, with D uncertain. V gave up 6 bases and J gave up 8 bases, with 8 bases separating them. CDR3 size: 11 residues. Germline V gene data show CDR1 as MNHNY and CDR2 as SVGAGI (reference sequence). The CDR3 sequence is CASSPGDEQFF. CDR3 coding DNA: TGTGCCAGCAGCCCCGGTGATGAGCAGTTCTTC.

CDR3 DNA sequence: TGTGCCAGCACGAGACAGGGGACTTACAATGAGCAGTTCTTC. Translating gives CASTRQGTYNEQFF. V is TRBV6-1 and J is TRBJ2-1, with 8 bases identical to TRBD1. This CDR3 spans 14 amino acids. Germline V gene sequence: CDR1 MNHNS, CDR2 SASEGT. V lost 7 bases and J lost 4; bases outside the gene matches: 6.

V usage is TRBV7-9 and J usage is TRBJ1-2; D ambiguous. CDR3 length: 14 residues. Trimming cost V 2 bases and J 6 bases, with 13 bases left between them. The germline V gene encodes CDR1 SEHNR and CDR2 FQNEAQ (reference sequence). CDR3 sequence reads: CASSLRELVDGYTF. CDR3 bases: TGTGCCAGCAGCTTAAGGGAGCTGGTAGATGGCTACACCTTC.

This chain connects TRBV19 to TRBJ2-1; D is perhaps TRBD2 (6 bases). V dropped 3 bases and J dropped 6 bases, with 12 bases sitting between them. Germline CDR1 and CDR2: LNHDA and SQIVND (reference sequence). The CDR3 is 14 residues long. The DNA of the CDR3 is TGTGCCAGTAGTATCATCGAGCGGGCCAATGAGCAGTTCTTC. Protein product: CASSIIERANEQFF.

This chain connects TRBV2 to TRBJ2-1; the D is unclear. Germline V gene sequence: CDR1 SNHLY, CDR2 FYNNEI. Trimming removed 6 bases from V and 2 bases from J, with 8 bases in between. This CDR3 is built from 13 residues. The CDR3 is CASRPNTYNEQFF. CDR3 bases: TGTGCCAGCAGACCGAACACCTACAATGAGCAGTTCTTC.

V gene TRBV29-1 combines with J gene TRBJ2-7; D is perhaps TRBD2 (5 bases). V was pared by 4 bases and J by 3 bases, with 13 bases between. CDR1 and CDR2 from the germline V gene are SQVTM and ANQGSEA. CDR3 size: 13 residues. CDR3 protein: CSVVGRGHYEQYF. CDR3 bases: TGCAGCGTTGTAGGCAGAGGGCACTACGAGCAGTACTTC.

In DNA form, the CDR3 reads TGCGCCAGCAGCTTGTTCGGGAGGTTTGCCACAGATACGCAGTATTTT. Amino acid sequence: CASSLFGRFATDTQYF. V usage is TRBV5-1 and J usage is TRBJ2-3; 7 positions agree with TRBD2. Germline loops: CDR1 SGHRS, CDR2 YFSETQ. CDR3 length: 16 amino acids. V dropped 1 base and J dropped 2; count of bases not matched to a gene: 7.

The rearrangement uses TRBV2 and TRBJ2-1; tentatively, D is TRBD2 (6 bases). V was cut by 5 bases and J by 0 bases, with 11 bases left in between. This CDR3 comprises 15 residues. The germline CDR1 and CDR2 sequences are SNHLY and FYNNEI. The CDR3, as DNA: TGTGCCAGCAGTCCGGGACTCATCTCCTACAATGAGCAGTTCTTC. Its protein is CASSPGLISYNEQFF.

The chain carries TRBV9 and TRBJ2-7; 8 positions match TRBD2. CDR1 and CDR2 (germline): SGDLS, YYNGEE. The CDR3 is made up of 15 amino acids. Trimming at V came to 3 bases and at J to 1 base, leaving 6 bases not matched to a gene. The CDR3 bases are TGTGCCAGCAGCGGCGATACTAGCGGATCCTACGAGCAGTACTTC. Protein product: CASSGDTSGSYEQYF. Complete variable domain (other parts from reference TRBV9 and TRBJ2-7): DSGVTQTPKHLITATGQRVTLRCSPRSGDLSVYWYQQSLDQGLQFLIQYYNGEERAKGNILERFSAQQFPDLHSELNLSSLELGDSALYFCASSGDTSGSYEQYFGPGTRLTVT.

This sequence joins TRBV28 and TRBJ2-7, with D perhaps matching TRBD2 (6 bases). Trimming removed 3 bases from V and 1 base from J, with 13 bases in between. Germline V gene sequence: CDR1 MDHEN, CDR2 SYDVKM. The CDR3 totals 15 residues. The CDR3 DNA reads as TGTGCCAGCAGTTTGATCAGGGACTTTTCCTACGAGCAGTACTTC. Translation: CASSLIRDFSYEQYF.

The V call is TRBV2, the J call TRBJ2-1; D is uncertain. Germline V lookup: CDR1 SNHLY, CDR2 FYNNEI. CDR3 length: 15 residues. With 10 bases removed from V and 3 bases from J, the gap between germline ends came to 19 bases. The DNA of the CDR3 is TGTGCCACCCTCTATAGGGCGACTGACTACAATGAGCAGTTCTTC. This gives the protein CATLYRATDYNEQFF.

This chain uses TRBV18 with TRBJ2-5; 7 bases match TRBD1. This CDR3 is built from 14 residues. CDR1 is KGHSH and CDR2 is LQKENI in the germline V gene. The junction had 3 bases not matched to a gene; V was cut back by 0 bases and J by 5 bases. The CDR3 nucleotides read TGTGCCAGCTCACCACCGGCCAGGGGGGAGACCCAGTACTTC. It yields the protein CASSPPARGETQYF.

The V and J genes are TRBV18 and TRBJ2-5, with a weak D call TRBD1 (5 bases). V lost 2 bases and J 3 bases, leaving 10 bases between the germline ends. This CDR3 comprises 14 residues. Germline CDR1 reads KGHSH; CDR2 reads LQKENI. CDR3 protein: CASSPSTDKETQYF. The CDR3 coding sequence is TGTGCCAGCTCACCATCGACAGATAAAGAGACCCAGTACTTC.

The chain combines TRBV29-1 with TRBJ1-2; D is ambiguous. This CDR3 is 12 amino acids long. With 0 bases removed from V and 7 bases from J, the gap between germline ends came to 9 bases. Germline lookup yields CDR1 SQVTM and CDR2 ANQGSEA. The chain's CDR3 is CSVEEGYIGYTF. As DNA, the CDR3 is TGCAGCGTTGAAGAAGGATATATTGGCTACACCTTC.

The chain links TRBV7-9 to TRBJ2-7; TRBD1 might be the D (5 bases). The CDR3 spans 13 residues. Per the germline V gene, CDR1 is SEHNR and CDR2 is FQNEAQ (reference sequence). V was cut by 5 bases and J by 0 bases, with 8 bases left in between. CDR3 sequence (DNA): TGTGCCAGCAGCCAGGGAAGCTCCTACGAGCAGTACTTC. This sequence encodes CASSQGSSYEQYF.

V and J are TRBV5-1 and TRBJ1-1; D not resolved. Per the germline V gene, CDR1 is SGHRS and CDR2 is YFSETQ. CDR3 size: 12 residues. V was shortened by 4 bases and J by 10 bases, with 14 bases between the two germline ends. CDR3 residues: CASSVNKAGAFF. DNA of the CDR3: TGCGCCAGCAGCGTGAACAAGGCTGGAGCTTTCTTT.

The chain recombines TRBV7-2 with TRBJ2-1; TRBD1 matches 12 bases. J was trimmed by 5 bases and V by 3 bases; bases with no gene match: 8. Germline CDR1 reads SGHTA; CDR2 reads FQGNSA. CDR3 length equals 17 residues. The CDR3 loop is CASSFPPGQGANNEQFF. The CDR3 DNA sequence: TGTGCCAGCAGCTTTCCCCCGGGACAGGGGGCGAACAATGAGCAGTTCTTC.

The V and J genes are TRBV4-1 and TRBJ1-5; a weak D match, TRBD1 (5 bases). CDR1 is MGHRA and CDR2 is YSYEKL in the germline V gene. The CDR3 has 15 amino acids. Between the trimmed V and J ends, which lost 1 base and 9 bases, there was a span of 16 bases. The CDR3 DNA reads as TGCGCCAGCAGCCAAGGGTTCCAGGGCCAATGGCCCCAGCATTTT. It encodes CASSQGFQGQWPQHF.